This TCR beta chain derives from a study of shared clonotypes between healthy human individuals. With regard to this clone: Its antigen is as yet unknown.

Study results and caveats: Only blood was sampled, and tissue TCR repertoires likely differ from blood ones.

The germline V gene encodes CDR1 MNHEY and CDR2 SVGAGI. The CDR3 is 15 residues long. Trimming took 6 bases from V and 4 from J; bases not matched to a gene: 5. As originally analysed: ImmunoSEQ only sent back junction sequences with no quality scores, so filtering was done differently. TCRdb's table, derived via immunoSEQ multiplex PCR, lists solely in-frame clones and lacks some. V and J calls and clone size are as listed in that table; D and trimming were resolved from the DNA. The sample has 550,000 to 600,000 clones, around 81% seen once. This TCR was recovered from a woman in her thirties or forties in good health. Some clones in this sample may be carry-over from other donors' samples. The sample was PBMCs. The genes are TRBV6-5 and TRBJ2-1, with TRBD2 identical over 11 bases. The CDR3 region is CASRGGTSGYNEQFF. CDR3 sequence (DNA): TGTGCCAGCAGAGGGGGGACTAGCGGATACAATGAGCAGTTCTTC.